The present entry profiles one TCR beta chain with its context. Its antigen is unidentified. Trimming removed 6 bases from V and 6 bases from J, with 14 bases in between. CDR1 SQVTM and CDR2 ANQGSEA come from the germline V gene. This CDR3 is built from 13 residues. The sample originates from a study of blood T cells in healthy people across ages. Study-level results: Total diversity from one million sequenced T cells was likely underestimated.

A second PCR, run for roughly 7 to 11 cycles, used a sample-barcoded 5' primer plus a J-beta primer mix. TCRdb independently ran MiXCR on the 5' RACE reads; one entry per CDR3 protein. The data show more than 650,000 distinct CDR3 sequences, roughly 20% seen once. Investigators took about 10 milliliters of peripheral blood from every donor. At least 6 micrograms of total RNA were extracted per sample. Sequences were obtained from blood. This sequence was found in a man between 70 and 80 years old in good health. This rearrangement joins TRBV29-1 to TRBJ1-4, with D perhaps matching TRBD1 (5 bases). CDR3: CSVAGTPHEKLFF. The CDR3 bases are TGCAGCGTGGCCGGGACTCCCCATGAAAAACTGTTTTTT.